This TCR beta chain was recorded in a study of blood T cell repertoires in COVID-19. Study-level background: Italy, Spain and the United States were the sources of the convalescent and acute COVID-19 samples. PBMCs, B-cell-depleted T cells, or T cells were the source of the cDNA or gDNA that made up the material.

CDR1 and CDR2 (germline): SGHRS, YFSETQ. Trimming removed 4 bases from V and 6 bases from J; junction bases left unmatched: 5. The CDR3 consists of 15 residues. Under the authors' procedure: Using reference gene primer amplification, nucleated cell counts were estimated. Only in-frame clones appear in the TCRdb table, and some are missing; sequencing was by immunoSEQ multiplex PCR. That table supplies the V and J calls and clone size; D and trimming were determined from the DNA. The data contain some 150,000 clones, 84% of them seen just once; the ten biggest clones take up roughly 7.2%. V is TRBV5-1 and J is TRBJ2-2, with 11 bases that match TRBD1. Input material: peripheral blood. This TCR came from a woman between 45 and 60 years old in a cohort sampled during active or convalescent COVID-19. The CDR3: CASSQGQGGAGELFF. CDR3 DNA sequence: TGCGCCAGCAGCCAGGGACAGGGGGGTGCCGGGGAGCTGTTTTTT.